The rows below give T cell receptor beta chains drawn from one sample of a study of T cell responses to AZD1222 COVID-19 vaccine. The method was immunoSEQ multiplex PCR; TCRdb's version includes in-frame clones alone and lacks a portion of them. The table includes more than 95,000 clones, roughly nine tenths detected once. Sequencing was performed on peripheral blood, taken on day 0 of AZD1222 vaccination. The source of these receptors is an adult in good health. The CDR3 runs from the conserved cysteine through the conserved F or W. The D gene is left open where the match is weak. A clone size is listed for some rows: how often the clone was seen (once, few, many), or a class if it is expanded.

j_gene,abundance,d_gene,v_gene,CDR3aa,CDR3nt
TRBJ1-5,NA,NA,TRBV2,CASSTDGGGNQPQHF,TGTGCCAGCAGCACTGACGGGGGTGGCAATCAGCCCCAGCATTTT
TRBJ1-6,NA,NA,TRBV6-4,CASSDTGSPLHF,TGTGCCAGCAGTGACACAGGATCACCCCTCCACTTT
TRBJ1-1,NA,NA,TRBV5-1,CASSLAGTDEAFF,TGCGCCAGCAGCTTGGCGGGGACGGATGAAGCTTTCTTT
TRBJ2-3,NA,NA,TRBV7-8,CASSPGTALVADTQYF,TGTGCCAGCAGCCCAGGGACGGCCCTAGTGGCAGATACGCAGTATTTT
TRBJ1-2,NA,NA,TRBV30,CAWRSDGGGYTF,TGTGCCTGGAGATCGGATGGCGGGGGCTACACCTTC
TRBJ2-3,once,TRBD2,TRBV7-3,CASSSFSGKGDTQYF,TGTGCCAGCAGCTCTTTTAGCGGGAAAGGGGATACGCAGTATTTT
TRBJ1-4,once,NA,TRBV7-9,CASSWLGGATNEKLFF,TGTGCCAGCAGCTGGTTAGGCGGTGCAACTAATGAAAAACTGTTTTTT
TRBJ1-2,NA,NA,TRBV6-2/TRBV6-3,CASSNLNYGYTF,TGTGCCAGCAGTAATCTTAACTATGGCTACACCTTC
TRBJ2-5,NA,NA,TRBV9,CASSEGPLAETQYF,TGTGCCAGCAGCGAGGGTCCCCTCGCGGAGACCCAGTACTTC
TRBJ2-7,NA,NA,TRBV7-2,CASSQYIQEQYF,TGTGCCAGCAGCCAATATATTCAAGAGCAGTACTTC
TRBJ2-2,NA,TRBD2,TRBV7-2,CASGWGGSNGELFF,TGTGCCAGCGGTTGGGGCGGGAGTAATGGGGAGCTGTTTTTT
TRBJ2-5,NA,NA,TRBV25-1,CASSEHTGSPRETQYF,TGTGCCAGCAGTGAACACACAGGTTCCCCAAGAGAGACCCAGTACTTC
TRBJ2-3,once,TRBD2,TRBV2,CASRDLLAGDRTDTQYF,TGTGCCAGCAGGGATCTACTAGCGGGAGACCGCACAGATACGCAGTATTTT
TRBJ1-3,once,TRBD1,TRBV7-2,CASSLGTGAEGNTIYF,TGTGCCAGCAGCTTAGGGACAGGGGCGGAGGGAAACACCATATATTTT
TRBJ2-5,NA,NA,TRBV7-6,CASSWPELASGETQYF,TGTGCCAGCAGCTGGCCGGAGCTAGCGTCAGGGGAGACCCAGTACTTC
TRBJ2-1,NA,NA,TRBV5-1,CASSLELGTNEQFF,TGCGCCAGCAGCTTGGAACTAGGGACCAATGAGCAGTTCTTC
TRBJ2-2,NA,NA,TRBV3-1/TRBV3-2,CASSQDRRGETGELFF,TGTGCCAGCAGCCAAGACCGCAGGGGCGAAACCGGGGAGCTGTTTTTT
TRBJ2-5,NA,NA,TRBV9,CASSVGGQQETQYF,TGTGCCAGCAGCGTAGGGGGGCAACAAGAGACCCAGTACTTC
TRBJ2-2,NA,NA,TRBV29-1,CSVEDRAANTGELFF,TGCAGCGTTGAAGACAGGGCAGCGAACACCGGGGAGCTGTTTTTT
TRBJ2-3,NA,NA,TRBV2,CASSGQGLTDTQYF,TGTGCCAGCAGTGGACAGGGACTCACAGATACGCAGTATTTT
TRBJ2-4,NA,NA,TRBV10-3,CATLEIAKNIQYF,TGTGCCACACTAGAAATAGCCAAAAACATTCAGTACTTC
TRBJ1-4,NA,NA,TRBV9,CASSVGGTLEKLFF,TGTGCCAGCAGCGTGGGGGGGACTCTCGAAAAACTGTTTTTT